This TCR beta chain was profiled in a study of identical twins. Notes on the study in general: Within monozygotic twins, out-of-frame TCR alpha sharing was underestimated by the models. Partly confounded zero-insertion analyses could result from invariant MAIT and iNKT cells.

This CDR3 has 14 amino acids. V was shortened by 8 bases and J by 0 bases, with 10 bases between the two germline ends. One entry per CDR3 protein results from TCRdb running MiXCR on the 5' RACE reads. The table lists 240,000 or so distinct CDR3 sequences, over 9.5% of them singletons. Worth noting for this clonotype: The antigen remains undetermined.

Every donor was a healthy Caucasian. The clonotype was recovered from a man aged 50 to 59 in good health. Sequences were obtained from memory T cells sorted from blood. The rearrangement uses TRBV12-3 or TRBV12-4 and TRBJ2-2; a possible D gene is TRBD1 (6 bases). CDR3: CASRRGTNTGELFF. In nucleotides, the CDR3 is TGTGCCAGCCGCAGGGGCACGAACACCGGGGAGCTGTTTTTT.